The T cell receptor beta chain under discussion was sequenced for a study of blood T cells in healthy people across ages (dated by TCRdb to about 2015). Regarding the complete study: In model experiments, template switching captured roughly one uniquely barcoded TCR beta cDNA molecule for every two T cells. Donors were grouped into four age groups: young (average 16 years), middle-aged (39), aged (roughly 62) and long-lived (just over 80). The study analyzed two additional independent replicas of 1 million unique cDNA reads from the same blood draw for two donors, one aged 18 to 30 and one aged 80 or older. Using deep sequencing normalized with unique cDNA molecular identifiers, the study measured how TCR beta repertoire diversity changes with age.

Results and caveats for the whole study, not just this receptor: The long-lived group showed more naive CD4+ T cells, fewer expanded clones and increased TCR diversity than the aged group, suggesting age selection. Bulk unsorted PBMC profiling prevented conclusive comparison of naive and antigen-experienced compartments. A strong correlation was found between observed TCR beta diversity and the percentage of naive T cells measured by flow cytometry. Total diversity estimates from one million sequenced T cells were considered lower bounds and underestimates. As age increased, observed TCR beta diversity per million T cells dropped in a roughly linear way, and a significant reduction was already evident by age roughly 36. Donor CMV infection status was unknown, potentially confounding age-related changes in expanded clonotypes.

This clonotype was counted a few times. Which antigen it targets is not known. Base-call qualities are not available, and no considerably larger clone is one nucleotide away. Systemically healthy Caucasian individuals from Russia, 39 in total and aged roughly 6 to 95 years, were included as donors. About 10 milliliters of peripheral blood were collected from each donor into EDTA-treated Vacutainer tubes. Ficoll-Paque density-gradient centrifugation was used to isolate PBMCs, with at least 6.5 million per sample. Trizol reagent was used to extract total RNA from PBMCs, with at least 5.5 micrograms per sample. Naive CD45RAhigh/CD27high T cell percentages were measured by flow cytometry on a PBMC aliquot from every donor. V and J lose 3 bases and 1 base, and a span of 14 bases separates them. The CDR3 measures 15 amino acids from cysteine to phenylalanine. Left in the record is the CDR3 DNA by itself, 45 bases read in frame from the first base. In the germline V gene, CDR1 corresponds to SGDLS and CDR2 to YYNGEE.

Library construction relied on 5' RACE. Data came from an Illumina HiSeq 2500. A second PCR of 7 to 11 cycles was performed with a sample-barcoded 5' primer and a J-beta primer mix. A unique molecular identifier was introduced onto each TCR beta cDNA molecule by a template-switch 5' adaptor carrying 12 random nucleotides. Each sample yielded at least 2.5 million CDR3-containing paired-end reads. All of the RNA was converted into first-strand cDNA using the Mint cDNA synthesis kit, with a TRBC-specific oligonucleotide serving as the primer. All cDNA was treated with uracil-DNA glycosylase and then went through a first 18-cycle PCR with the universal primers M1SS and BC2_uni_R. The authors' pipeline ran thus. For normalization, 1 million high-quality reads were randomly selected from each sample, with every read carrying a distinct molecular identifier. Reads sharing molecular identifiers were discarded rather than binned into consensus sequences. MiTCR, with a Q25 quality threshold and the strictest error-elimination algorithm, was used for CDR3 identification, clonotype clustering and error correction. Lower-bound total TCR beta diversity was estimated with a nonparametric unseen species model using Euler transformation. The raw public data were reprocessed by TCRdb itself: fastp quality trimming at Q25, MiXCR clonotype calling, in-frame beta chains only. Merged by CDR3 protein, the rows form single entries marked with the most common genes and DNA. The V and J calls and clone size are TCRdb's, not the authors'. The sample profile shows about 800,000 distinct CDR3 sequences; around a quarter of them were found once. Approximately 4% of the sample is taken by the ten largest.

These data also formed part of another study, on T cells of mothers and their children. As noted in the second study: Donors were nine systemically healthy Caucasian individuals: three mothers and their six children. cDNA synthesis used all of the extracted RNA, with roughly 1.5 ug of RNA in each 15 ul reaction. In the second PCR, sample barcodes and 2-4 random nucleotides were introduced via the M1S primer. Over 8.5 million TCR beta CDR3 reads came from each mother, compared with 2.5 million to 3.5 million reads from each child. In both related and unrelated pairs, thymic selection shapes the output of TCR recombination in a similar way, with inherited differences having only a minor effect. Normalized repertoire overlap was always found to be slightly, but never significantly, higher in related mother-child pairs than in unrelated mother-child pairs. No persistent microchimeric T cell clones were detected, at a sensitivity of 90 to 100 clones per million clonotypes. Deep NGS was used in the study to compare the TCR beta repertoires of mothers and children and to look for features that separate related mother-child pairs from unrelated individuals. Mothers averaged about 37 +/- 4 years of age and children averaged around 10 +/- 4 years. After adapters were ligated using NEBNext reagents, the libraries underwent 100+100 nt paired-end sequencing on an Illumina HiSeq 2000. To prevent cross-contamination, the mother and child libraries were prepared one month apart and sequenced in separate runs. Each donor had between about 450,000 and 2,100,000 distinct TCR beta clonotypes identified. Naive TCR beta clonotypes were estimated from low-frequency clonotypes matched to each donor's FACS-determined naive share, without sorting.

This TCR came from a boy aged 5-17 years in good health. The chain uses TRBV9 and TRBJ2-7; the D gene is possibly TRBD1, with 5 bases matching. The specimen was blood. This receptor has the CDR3 CASSAGQGWSYEQYF. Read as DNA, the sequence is TGTGCCAGCAGCGCAGGCCAGGGCTGGTCCTACGAGCAGTACTTC.